The rows below give T cell receptor beta chains drawn from one sample of a study of blood T cell repertoires in COVID-19. Repertoires were generated with immunoSEQ multiplex PCR, while TCRdb's copy carries only in-frame clones and drops some. The sample lists approximately 300,000 clones, around 89% seen once, with over 5% in the top ten. What was sequenced was peripheral blood. The receptors come from a woman between 50 and 59 years old with COVID-19, enrolled during active disease. CDR3s include the opening cysteine and the closing phenylalanine or tryptophan. D genes are given only for firm matches. Clone size is stated in some rows and not others, as once, few, many or a class when expanded.

j_gene | v_gene | d_gene | abundance | CDR3nt | CDR3aa
TRBJ2-1 | TRBV27 | TRBD1 | NA | TGTGCCAGCAGCCCGGCCGGGACAGGGGTTAACAATGAGCAGTTCTTC | CASSPAGTGVNNEQFF
TRBJ1-1 | TRBV27 | NA | NA | TGTGCCAGCAGTCCCGCTTTCGGACTGTCAAACACTGAAGCTTTCTTT | CASSPAFGLSNTEAFF
TRBJ2-7 | TRBV6-6 | TRBD2 | NA | TGTGCCATCCGGACGGGGGGGGGCGAGCAGTACTTC | CAIRTGGGEQYF
TRBJ2-1 | TRBV28 | TRBD2 | NA | TGTGCCAGCAACGGTCTCGCGGGAGGGCCCCATGAGCAGTTCTTC | CASNGLAGGPHEQFF
TRBJ2-1 | TRBV18 | TRBD2 | NA | TGTGCCAGCTCACCTTATACTCTAGCGGGAAGCTCCTACAATGAGCAGTTCTTC | CASSPYTLAGSSYNEQFF
TRBJ2-3 | TRBV7-9 | NA | NA | TGTGCCAGCAGCTTTGAACTAACAGATACGCAGTATTTT | CASSFELTDTQYF
TRBJ1-2 | TRBV18 | NA | NA | TGTGCCAGCTCACCACCGAAAGGGAGCGGCTACACCTTC | CASSPPKGSGYTF
TRBJ1-4 | TRBV12-3/TRBV12-4 | NA | NA | TGTGCCAGCCGAAAGGGGTTTGCTGAAAAACTGTTTTTT | CASRKGFAEKLFF
TRBJ2-1 | TRBV27 | TRBD2 | few | TGTGCCAGCAGTTTGGCGGTCGGGAGGGCCTATGAGCAGTTCTTC | CASSLAVGRAYEQFF
TRBJ2-7 | TRBV2 | NA | NA | TGTGCCAGCAGACCCGGGACTTACGACCACGAGCAGTACTTC | CASRPGTYDHEQYF
TRBJ1-2 | TRBV29-1 | TRBD1 | once | TGCAGCGTTGCCCGGGACAGATACAACTATGGCTACACCTTC | CSVARDRYNYGYTF
TRBJ1-3 | TRBV7-6 | NA | NA | TGTGCCAGCAGCTTAGGACAGTCCTTCTCTGGAAACACCATATATTTT | CASSLGQSFSGNTIYF
TRBJ2-1 | TRBV29-1 | TRBD2 | NA | TGCAGCGTTCTAAAGACTAGCGGGCCGGACGATGAGCAGTTCTTC | CSVLKTSGPDDEQFF
TRBJ1-5 | TRBV7-9 | NA | NA | TGTGCCAGCAGCCCCCAAGGGGGGGACAATCAGCCCCAGCATTTT | CASSPQGGDNQPQHF
TRBJ2-1 | TRBV19 | TRBD1 | NA | TGTGCCACAAGACAGGGGCTCTACAATGAGCAGTTCTTC | CATRQGLYNEQFF
TRBJ1-1 | TRBV19 | NA | NA | TGTGCCAGTAGTATGCTTTCGTCGGGGAACACTGAAGCTTTCTTT | CASSMLSSGNTEAFF
TRBJ1-1 | TRBV24-1 | NA | NA | TGTGCCACCAGTGACTCCCTACGGAGGCCCGTGGGGAACACTGAAGCTTTCTTT | CATSDSLRRPVGNTEAFF
TRBJ2-2 | TRBV19 | TRBD2 | NA | TGTGCCAGTTCCGGGACTAGCGGTACCGGGGAGCTGTTTTTT | CASSGTSGTGELFF
TRBJ2-3 | TRBV4-1 | TRBD2 | NA | TGCGCCAGCAGCCAAAAACTAGCGGGAGATGCAGATACGCAGTATTTT | CASSQKLAGDADTQYF
TRBJ1-1 | TRBV18 | NA | NA | TGTGCCAGCTCACCCTTTGGCCGGAACACTGAAGCTTTCTTT | CASSPFGRNTEAFF
TRBJ2-1 | TRBV6-5 | TRBD2 | NA | TGTGCCAGCAGAGCGGGAGTTAGGGATGAGCAGTTCTTC | CASRAGVRDEQFF
TRBJ1-1 | TRBV18 | NA | NA | TGTGCCAGCTCACCGACAGAGATGAACACTGAAGCTTTCTTT | CASSPTEMNTEAFF
TRBJ1-4 | TRBV9 | TRBD1 | NA | TGTGCCAGCAGCAAGTCCTCGGGACAGCTTGAAAAACTGTTTTTT | CASSKSSGQLEKLFF
TRBJ2-7 | TRBV5-1 | TRBD2 | NA | TGCGCCAGCAGCTCGGCTCTAGCGGGAGTACTCTACGAGCAGTACTTC | CASSSALAGVLYEQYF
TRBJ2-5 | TRBV18 | NA | NA | TGTGCCAGCTCCCCTAATGGAGAGACCCAGTACTTC | CASSPNGETQYF
TRBJ2-7 | TRBV7-9 | NA | NA | TGTGCCAGCAGCTTTTTAGACGAGCAGTACTTC | CASSFLDEQYF
TRBJ2-7 | TRBV3-1/TRBV3-2 | NA | NA | TGTGCCAGCAGCCAAGAGCGCTTCGGGACTCAGTCTAAGCAGTACTTC | CASSQERFGTQSKQYF
TRBJ2-1 | TRBV2 | NA | NA | TGTGCCAGCGGCCTGACTGGGTGGGATGAGCAGTTCTTC | CASGLTGWDEQFF
TRBJ1-4 | TRBV19 | NA | NA | TGTGCCAGTAGTATGGGCCTCCTGAATGAAAAACTGTTTTTT | CASSMGLLNEKLFF
TRBJ2-1 | TRBV30 | TRBD2 | NA | TGTGCTTTTGGGGAGGGCCCGGGGCTCGCGTTCTTC | CAFGEGPGLAFF
TRBJ2-1 | TRBV7-7 | TRBD2 | NA | TGTGCTAGCAGCTTAGCGCGTGGGACTAGCGGGAGAACTGGCTCCTACAATGAGCAGTTCTTC | CASSLARGTSGRTGSYNEQFF
TRBJ2-7 | TRBV27 | TRBD1 | NA | TGTGCCAGCAGTTACGGGACAGACTACGAGCAGTACTTC | CASSYGTDYEQYF
TRBJ1-2 | TRBV10-3 | NA | NA | TGTGCCACCGCGGGGGGACTGGGTACCTATGGCTACACCTTC | CATAGGLGTYGYTF
TRBJ2-1 | TRBV19 | TRBD1 | once | TGTGCCAGTACGGTATGGGGTCAGGGGGCGCAGAAGCAGTTCTTC | CASTVWGQGAQKQFF
TRBJ1-2 | TRBV5-6 | NA | NA | TGTGCCAGCAGCTTGACAGGGAGATATGGCTACACCTTC | CASSLTGRYGYTF
TRBJ1-3 | TRBV16 | NA | NA | TGTGCCAGCAGCCAATCACAGGGAATAGGAAACACCATATATTTT | CASSQSQGIGNTIYF
TRBJ2-2 | TRBV10-1 | NA | NA | TGCGCCAGCAGTGACCATAGAACCGGGGAGCTGTTTTTT | CASSDHRTGELFF
TRBJ1-2 | TRBV5-1 | NA | few | TGCGCCAGCAGCTTGGACAGGGCTAACTATGGCTACACCTTC | CASSLDRANYGYTF
TRBJ1-2 | TRBV2 | NA | NA | TGTGCCAGCAGACAGGAGCAAAACTATGGCTACACCTTC | CASRQEQNYGYTF
TRBJ2-7 | TRBV5-8 | NA | once | TGTGCCAGCAGCCGCGGAGGCTCCTACGAGCAGTACTTC | CASSRGGSYEQYF
TRBJ1-1 | TRBV24-1 | TRBD1 | NA | TGTGCCACCAGCCCCGGGACAGGGATGGGCACTGAAGCTTTCTTT | CATSPGTGMGTEAFF
TRBJ2-7 | TRBV11-2 | TRBD2 | NA | TGTGCCAGCAGCTTAGGACTAGCGGGAGGTTTCGACGAGCAGTACTTC | CASSLGLAGGFDEQYF
TRBJ1-6 | TRBV2 | NA | NA | TGTGCCAGCAGTGCCTCGGGACTCCGGGCGAATTCACCCCTCCACTTT | CASSASGLRANSPLHF
TRBJ1-2 | TRBV3-1/TRBV3-2 | TRBD1 | NA | TGTGCCAGCAGCCCCGGGACAGGATTTAGGAGTGATGGCTACACCTTC | CASSPGTGFRSDGYTF
TRBJ2-1 | TRBV19 | NA | NA | TGTGCCAGTAGTTCCCTAGGACTTACGGATGAGCAGTTCTTC | CASSSLGLTDEQFF
TRBJ2-2 | TRBV6-1 | NA | NA | TGTGCCAGCAATGTAAACACCGGGGAGCTGTTTTTT | CASNVNTGELFF
TRBJ2-1 | TRBV7-3 | NA | NA | TGTGCCAGCAGCTTCTCAAACACAGGGTATGAGCAGTTCTTC | CASSFSNTGYEQFF